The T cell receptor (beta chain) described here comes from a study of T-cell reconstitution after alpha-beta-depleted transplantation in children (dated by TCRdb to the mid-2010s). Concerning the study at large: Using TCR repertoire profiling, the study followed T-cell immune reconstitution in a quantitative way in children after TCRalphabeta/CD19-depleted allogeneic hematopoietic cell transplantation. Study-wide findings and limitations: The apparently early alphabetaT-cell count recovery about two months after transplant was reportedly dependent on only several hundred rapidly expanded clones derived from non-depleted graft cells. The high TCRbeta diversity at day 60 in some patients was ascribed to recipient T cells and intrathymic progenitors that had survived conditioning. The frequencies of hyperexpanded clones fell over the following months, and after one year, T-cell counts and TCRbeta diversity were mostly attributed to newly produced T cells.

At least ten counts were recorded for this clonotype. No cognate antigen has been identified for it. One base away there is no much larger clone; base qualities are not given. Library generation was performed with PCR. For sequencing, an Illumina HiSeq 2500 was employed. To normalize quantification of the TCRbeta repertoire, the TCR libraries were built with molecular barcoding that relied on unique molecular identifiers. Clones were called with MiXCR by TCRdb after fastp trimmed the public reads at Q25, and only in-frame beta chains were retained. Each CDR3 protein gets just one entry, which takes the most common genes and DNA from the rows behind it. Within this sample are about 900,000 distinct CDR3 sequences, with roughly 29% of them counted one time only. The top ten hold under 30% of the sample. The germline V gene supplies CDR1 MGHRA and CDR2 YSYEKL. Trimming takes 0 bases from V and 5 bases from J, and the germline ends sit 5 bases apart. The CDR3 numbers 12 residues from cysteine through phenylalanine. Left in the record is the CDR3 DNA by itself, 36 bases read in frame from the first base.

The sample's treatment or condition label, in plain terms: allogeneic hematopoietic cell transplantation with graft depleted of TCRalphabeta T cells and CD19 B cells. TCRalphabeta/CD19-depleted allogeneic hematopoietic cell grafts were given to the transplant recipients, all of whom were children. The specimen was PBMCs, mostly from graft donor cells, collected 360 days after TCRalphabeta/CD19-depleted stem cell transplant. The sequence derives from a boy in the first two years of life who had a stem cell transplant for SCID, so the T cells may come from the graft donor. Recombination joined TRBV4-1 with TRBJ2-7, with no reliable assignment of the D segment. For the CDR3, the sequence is CASSQDLDEQYF. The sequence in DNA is TGCGCCAGCAGCCAAGATTTGGACGAGCAGTACTTC.